This entry lists 17 T cell receptor beta chains sequenced from one sample in a study of beta chain features in type 1 diabetes. Their specific antigens are unknown. TCRB transcripts that were expressed got sequenced, as all of the isolated RNA had been reverse transcribed. Assay used: immunoSEQ multiplex PCR; TCRdb lists only in-frame clones, some missing. The repertoire consists of about 660,000 clones, with over 12% occurring once and the leading ten covering 0.035% to 0.045%. Study-level points and caveats: Moderately but significantly shorter TCRB CDR3s were found in Type 1 diabetes patients in all four CD4+ subsets.

The sample consisted of naive CD4+ T cells from blood. The receptors derive from a man aged 18 to 30 with type 1 diabetes.

This clone was seen more than once but under ten times. The chain carries TRBV30 and TRBJ1-5; D gene ambiguous. V was shortened by 2 bases and J by 2 bases, with 10 bases between the two germline ends. Per germline, CDR1 GTSNPN and CDR2 SVGIG (reference sequence). CDR3 length equals 14 residues. CDR3 nucleotide sequence: TGTGCCTGGAGTCGAATGCGCGGCAATCAGCCCCAGCATTTT. Translating it yields CAWSRMRGNQPQHF.

The genes are TRBV2 and TRBJ2-1, with D possibly called TRBD1 or TRBD2 (5 bases each). CDR3 length: 15 amino acids. Germline lookup yields CDR1 SNHLY and CDR2 FYNNEI. V was pared by 6 bases and J by 7 bases, with 19 bases between. CDR3 loop: CASSESGTSLNEQFF. As DNA, the CDR3 is TGTGCCAGCAGCGAGTCCGGGACGAGCCTTAATGAGCAGTTCTTC. The full variable domain, completed using reference TRBV2 and TRBJ2-1, is EPEVTQTPSHQVTQMGQEVILRCVPISNHLYFYWYRQILGQKVEFLVSFYNNEISEKSEIFDDQFSVERPDGSNFTLKIRSTKLEDSAMYFCASSESGTSLNEQFFGPGTRLTVL.

The table lists this clone with a few counts. The V and J genes are TRBV2 and TRBJ1-2; 7 nucleotides agree with TRBD1. The CDR3 runs to 14 residues. J was trimmed by 4 bases and V by 6 bases; bases with no gene match: 8. Per the germline V gene, CDR1 is SNHLY and CDR2 is FYNNEI. This CDR3 is CASSPFDRAYGYTF. CDR3 DNA sequence: TGTGCCAGCAGCCCATTTGACAGGGCCTATGGCTACACCTTC.

V is TRBV30 and J is TRBJ1-1; D is unclear. Deletions cut 4 bases from V and 1 base from J, with 4 bases between. This CDR3 is built from 11 residues. Looked up from germline, CDR1 is GTSNPN and CDR2 is SVGIG (reference sequence). This chain's CDR3 is CAWTTNTEAFF. The CDR3 DNA follows: TGTGCCTGGACGACGAACACTGAAGCTTTCTTT.

V gene TRBV30 combines with J gene TRBJ1-2; D is unresolved. V was cut by 0 bases and J by 2 bases, with 10 bases left in between. Germline lookup yields CDR1 GTSNPN and CDR2 SVGIG (reference sequence). CDR3 size: 14 residues. CDR3 sequence reads: CAWSVGTVNYGYTF. The CDR3 coding sequence is TGTGCCTGGAGTGTGGGTACAGTCAACTATGGCTACACCTTC.

This clone appeared a few times. The DNA of the CDR3 is TGTGCCAGCAGCTTCGGAGTAGCGGATTACAATGAGCAGTTCTTC. Residues: CASSFGVADYNEQFF. V gene TRBV11-2 combines with J gene TRBJ2-1; D possibly corresponds to TRBD2 (6 bases). V was clipped by 3 bases and J by 4 bases, with 13 bases between them. Germline loops: CDR1 SGHAT, CDR2 FQNNGV. CDR3 length: 15 amino acids.

The chain uses TRBV23-1 and TRBJ2-3, with TRBD1 matching 10 bases. TRBV23-1 is placed among ORFs of uncertain function. V gave up 7 bases and J gave up 3 bases; unmatched junction bases: 7. This CDR3 region has 15 residues. The CDR3, as DNA: TGCGCCAGCACTCTGGACAGGGGGGGAACAGATACGCAGTATTTT. Translated: CASTLDRGGTDTQYF.

This clone came up a few times. The chain recombines TRBV10-3 with TRBJ2-5; 10 bases are shared with TRBD2. The CDR3 loop spans 16 amino acids. J lost 7 bases, V lost 2 bases, and 10 bases had no gene match. Looked up from germline, CDR1 is ENHRY and CDR2 is SYGVKD. CDR3 in DNA: TGTGCCATCAGTGAGAATAGCGGGGGGAATGGTGTGACCCAGTACTTC. Protein product: CAISENSGGNGVTQYF.

This clone was seen only a few times. The chain is built from TRBV30 and TRBJ2-3, with D possibly being TRBD2 (6 bases). Per the germline V gene, CDR1 is GTSNPN and CDR2 is SVGIG (reference sequence). The V end was cut by 6 bases, the J end by 6 bases, with 19 bases between. The CDR3 runs to 14 residues. CDR3 in DNA: TGTGCCTGTGACCCAGGTGGGGCGGGGGATACGCAGTATTTT. It translates to CACDPGGAGDTQYF.

The rearrangement uses TRBV2 and TRBJ1-1; D gene uncertain. Trimming left V 1 base short and J 3 bases short, with 9 bases between. This CDR3 is built from 14 residues. Germline assignment: CDR1 SNHLY and CDR2 FYNNEI. Here the CDR3 reads CASSEEEGYTEAFF. The CDR3 region has the DNA TGTGCCAGCAGTGAAGAGGAGGGCTACACTGAAGCTTTCTTT.

In this sample, this clone turned up a few times. The J gene is TRBJ2-1, the V gene TRBV7-3, with 8 bases aligning to TRBD2. The CDR3 consists of 14 residues. Germline V gene data show CDR1 as SGHTA and CDR2 as FQGTGA. Trimming at V came to 2 bases and at J to 9 bases, leaving 6 bases not matched to a gene. Here the CDR3 reads CASSLLAGGTEQFF. CDR3 sequence (DNA): TGTGCCAGCAGCTTATTGGCGGGGGGCACTGAGCAGTTCTTC.

This clone came up a few times. The chain employs TRBV6-5 and TRBJ1-4; no reliable D call. Per germline, CDR1 MNHEY and CDR2 SVGAGI. The V end was cut by 5 bases, the J end by 14 bases, with 15 bases between. The CDR3 has 12 amino acids. The CDR3 loop is CASSEAYSTLFF. The DNA of the CDR3 is TGTGCCAGCAGTGAAGCGTACAGCACGCTGTTTTTT.

As for this clone: The same CDR3 can be traced to other DNA sequences in this sample. The chain is built from TRBV18 and TRBJ1-1, with D unresolved. V lost 3 bases to trimming and J lost 1 base, with 6 bases between them. The CDR3 totals 13 residues. The germline CDR1 and CDR2 sequences are KGHSH and LQKENI. CDR3: CASSPAANTEAFF. CDR3 bases: TGTGCCAGCTCACCGGCGGCGAACACTGAAGCTTTCTTT.

The rearrangement uses TRBV4-1 and TRBJ2-3; 10 nucleotides match TRBD2. Germline V gives CDR1 MGHRA, CDR2 YSYEKL. J gave up 2 bases and V 1 base, and 3 bases lay outside the gene matches. The CDR3 runs to 16 residues. In DNA form, the CDR3 reads TGCGCCAGCAGCCAAGTGCTAGCGGGAGTCACAGATACGCAGTATTTT. Amino acid sequence: CASSQVLAGVTDTQYF.

This clone occurred a few times. The J gene is TRBJ2-1, the V gene TRBV28; D is unresolved. Per germline, CDR1 MDHEN and CDR2 SYDVKM. This CDR3 spans 11 amino acids. With 3 bases removed from V and 8 bases from J, the gap between germline ends came to 5 bases. The CDR3 DNA follows: TGTGCCAGCAGTTTGGTGTATGAGCAGTTCTTC. Residues: CASSLVYEQFF. The entire variable domain, with the rest obtained from reference TRBV28 and TRBJ2-1, is as follows: DVKVTQSSRYLVKRTGEKVFLECVQDMDHENMFWYRQDPGLGLRLIYFSYDVKMKEKGDIPEGYSVSREKKERFSLILESASTNQTSMYLCASSLVYEQFFGPGTRLTVL.

The chain combines TRBV28 with TRBJ1-2; TRBD1 matches 7 bases. The CDR3 loop spans 14 amino acids. Trimming cost V 4 bases and J 7 bases; bases outside gene matches: 9. CDR1 is MDHEN, CDR2 SYDVKM, per germline. CDR3 DNA sequence: TGTGCCAGCAGTTCCGACAGGGCCGTGAGTGGCTACACCTTC. Translated: CASSSDRAVSGYTF.

This clone was recorded a few times. V usage is TRBV28 and J usage is TRBJ2-5; 8 nucleotides align to TRBD2. Germline V gene lookup returns CDR1 MDHEN and CDR2 SYDVKM. The CDR3 runs 13 residues. The trim removed 7 bases at V and 4 bases at J, leaving 5 bases unmatched. CDR3 amino acids: CASNSGGAETQYF. The CDR3 DNA reads TGTGCCAGCAATTCCGGGGGGGCAGAGACCCAGTACTTC.